This is a list of T cell receptor beta chains from one sample in a study of blood T cell repertoires in COVID-19. Assay used: immunoSEQ multiplex PCR; TCRdb lists only in-frame clones, some missing. The sample includes more than 110,000 clones, more than 85% of them seen just once. The sample was peripheral blood. These receptors all come from a man between 60 and 75 years old with active or convalescent COVID-19. Both conserved end residues are part of each CDR3. A D gene is named only where the DNA matches it firmly. Clone size is stated in some rows and not others, as once, few, many or a class when expanded.

abundance: NA
j_gene: TRBJ1-2
d_gene: TRBD1
v_gene: TRBV19
CDR3nt: TGTGCCAGTAGTATTACAGGGGTGAACTATGGCCACACCTTC
CDR3aa: CASSITGVNYGHTF

abundance: NA
j_gene: TRBJ1-5
d_gene: NA
v_gene: TRBV10-3
CDR3nt: TGTGCCATCAGTGGAGTGATGACTCCCAATCAGCCCCAGCATTTT
CDR3aa: CAISGVMTPNQPQHF

abundance: NA
j_gene: TRBJ1-1
d_gene: TRBD1
v_gene: TRBV5-6
CDR3nt: TGTGCCAGCAGCTACGACAGGGGGCTTTTGGGCGCTGAAGCTTTCTTT
CDR3aa: CASSYDRGLLGAEAFF

abundance: few
j_gene: TRBJ2-2
d_gene: TRBD1
v_gene: TRBV6-6
CDR3nt: TGTGCCAGCAGTTCGCGACAGGGAGACACCGGGGAGCTGTTTTTT
CDR3aa: CASSSRQGDTGELFF

abundance: NA
j_gene: TRBJ1-1
d_gene: NA
v_gene: TRBV30
CDR3nt: TGTGCCTGGACCAGGGGTTCGGCCACTGAAGCTTTCTTT
CDR3aa: CAWTRGSATEAFF

abundance: NA
j_gene: TRBJ2-1
d_gene: NA
v_gene: TRBV4-1
CDR3nt: TGCGCCAGCAGCCAAGGGGGAGGTCCTAGGGAGCAGTTCTTC
CDR3aa: CASSQGGGPREQFF

abundance: NA
j_gene: TRBJ2-1
d_gene: TRBD2
v_gene: TRBV3-1/TRBV3-2
CDR3nt: TGTGCCAGCAGCCGTCTCAGCGGGGGATACAATGAGCAGTTCTTC
CDR3aa: CASSRLSGGYNEQFF

abundance: NA
j_gene: TRBJ2-3
d_gene: TRBD2
v_gene: TRBV10-3
CDR3nt: TGTGCCATCGGACTAGCGGGACAGTTTAGCACAGATACGCAGTATTTT
CDR3aa: CAIGLAGQFSTDTQYF

abundance: NA
j_gene: TRBJ2-5
d_gene: TRBD1
v_gene: TRBV7-2
CDR3nt: TGTGCCAGCAGCTTAGGGCAGGGGGCTGGATGGGAGACCCAGTACTTC
CDR3aa: CASSLGQGAGWETQYF

abundance: NA
j_gene: TRBJ1-1
d_gene: NA
v_gene: TRBV6-5
CDR3nt: TGTGCCAGCAGTTACTGGCAGAACACTGAAGCTTTCTTT
CDR3aa: CASSYWQNTEAFF

abundance: few
j_gene: TRBJ2-3
d_gene: NA
v_gene: TRBV11-3
CDR3nt: TGTGCCAGCAGCTCTTCTAACGCAGATACGCAGTATTTT
CDR3aa: CASSSSNADTQYF

abundance: NA
j_gene: TRBJ2-7
d_gene: NA
v_gene: TRBV20-1
CDR3nt: TGCAGTGCTAGTATAGACAAGACGGGAGCCTACGAGCAGTACTTC
CDR3aa: CSASIDKTGAYEQYF

abundance: NA
j_gene: TRBJ2-5
d_gene: TRBD2
v_gene: TRBV7-2
CDR3nt: TGTGCCAGCAGCCAACAGCGGGGGGGCCTTGGAGAGACCCAGTACTTC
CDR3aa: CASSQQRGGLGETQYF

abundance: NA
j_gene: TRBJ1-2
d_gene: NA
v_gene: TRBV19
CDR3nt: TGTGCCAGTAGTATTTACAGGTACTCCCCGACGAAGAACTATGGCTACACCTTC
CDR3aa: CASSIYRYSPTKNYGYTF

abundance: NA
j_gene: TRBJ1-6
d_gene: NA
v_gene: TRBV7-2
CDR3nt: TGTGCCAGCAGCCTTTATAATTCACCCCTCCACTTT
CDR3aa: CASSLYNSPLHF

abundance: NA
j_gene: TRBJ1-1
d_gene: NA
v_gene: TRBV11-2
CDR3nt: TGTGCCAGCAGCTTAGCTTCCTCGGGGTCCGAAGCTTTCTTT
CDR3aa: CASSLASSGSEAFF

abundance: NA
j_gene: TRBJ1-5
d_gene: TRBD1
v_gene: TRBV24-1
CDR3nt: TGTGCCACCAGTGTAGGACAGGGGGCGTCAAGCGCGAGCTTCGGCAATCAGCCCCAGCATTTT
CDR3aa: CATSVGQGASSASFGNQPQHF

abundance: NA
j_gene: TRBJ1-1
d_gene: NA
v_gene: TRBV6-6
CDR3nt: TGTGCCAGCAGTCCAACTAGGAGCACTGAAGCTTTCTTT
CDR3aa: CASSPTRSTEAFF

abundance: once
j_gene: TRBJ2-1
d_gene: NA
v_gene: TRBV7-8
CDR3nt: TGTGCCAGCAGCCCCTACAGGGAGCAGTTCTTC
CDR3aa: CASSPYREQFF

abundance: NA
j_gene: TRBJ2-1
d_gene: NA
v_gene: TRBV18
CDR3nt: TGTGCCAGCTCCCCCGGGCGGGTCAATGAGCAGTTCTTC
CDR3aa: CASSPGRVNEQFF

abundance: NA
j_gene: TRBJ1-6
d_gene: NA
v_gene: TRBV30
CDR3nt: TGTGCCTGGGGAGAACCGAGCTCCTATAATTCACCCCTCCACTTT
CDR3aa: CAWGEPSSYNSPLHF

abundance: once
j_gene: TRBJ1-5
d_gene: NA
v_gene: TRBV10-3
CDR3nt: TGTGCCACTGCCGGAGTTGGCGGTTATAGCAATCAGCCCCAGCATTTT
CDR3aa: CATAGVGGYSNQPQHF

abundance: NA
j_gene: TRBJ1-2
d_gene: NA
v_gene: TRBV19
CDR3nt: TGTGCCAGTAGTATAACCCCCAGATATGGCTACACCTTC
CDR3aa: CASSITPRYGYTF

abundance: NA
j_gene: TRBJ2-7
d_gene: NA
v_gene: TRBV4-3
CDR3nt: TGCGCCAGCAGCCAAGGGGCGCGGCAGGAGGCATACGAGCAGTACTTC
CDR3aa: CASSQGARQEAYEQYF

abundance: NA
j_gene: TRBJ1-6
d_gene: TRBD1
v_gene: TRBV5-4
CDR3nt: TGTGCCACAGGAGGGGGGACAGGGGCTAATAATTCACCCCTCCACTTT
CDR3aa: CATGGGTGANNSPLHF

abundance: NA
j_gene: TRBJ2-1
d_gene: NA
v_gene: TRBV5-4
CDR3nt: TGTGCCAGCTTCTCCCCGGGATACAATGAGCAGTTCTTC
CDR3aa: CASFSPGYNEQFF

abundance: NA
j_gene: TRBJ2-7
d_gene: NA
v_gene: TRBV12-5
CDR3nt: TGTGCTAGTGGCCCCGAGGCAGGGTACGACGAGCAGTACTTC
CDR3aa: CASGPEAGYDEQYF

abundance: NA
j_gene: TRBJ1-4
d_gene: NA
v_gene: TRBV5-5
CDR3nt: TGTGCCAGCTCCCGCGTAGGGAGGAATGAAAAACTGTTTTTT
CDR3aa: CASSRVGRNEKLFF

abundance: NA
j_gene: TRBJ1-6
d_gene: NA
v_gene: TRBV6-5
CDR3nt: TGTGCCAGCAGAATCGACAGGATTAATTCACCCCTCCACTTT
CDR3aa: CASRIDRINSPLHF

abundance: NA
j_gene: TRBJ2-5
d_gene: NA
v_gene: TRBV19
CDR3nt: TGTGCCAGTAGCGGAACAGCCCAAGAGACCCAGTACTTC
CDR3aa: CASSGTAQETQYF

abundance: NA
j_gene: TRBJ2-2
d_gene: TRBD2
v_gene: TRBV5-1
CDR3nt: TGCGCCAGCGCCGATAGCGGGGGGAACACCGGGGAGCTGTTTTTT
CDR3aa: CASADSGGNTGELFF

abundance: NA
j_gene: TRBJ2-5
d_gene: TRBD2
v_gene: TRBV7-2
CDR3nt: TGTGCCAGCAGCTTAATACGGGGGGAGCAAGAGACCCAGTACTTC
CDR3aa: CASSLIRGEQETQYF

abundance: NA
j_gene: TRBJ1-2
d_gene: NA
v_gene: TRBV28
CDR3nt: TGTGCCAGCAGGCCTAAAAGGAGCTATGGCTACACCTTC
CDR3aa: CASRPKRSYGYTF

abundance: NA
j_gene: TRBJ1-2
d_gene: NA
v_gene: TRBV11-2
CDR3nt: TGTGCCAGCACCCCTAATACCGACAGGATCGGTGGCTACACCTTC
CDR3aa: CASTPNTDRIGGYTF

abundance: few
j_gene: TRBJ2-3
d_gene: TRBD2
v_gene: TRBV28
CDR3nt: TGTGCCAGCAGTCTACCTACTAGCGGGAGACATACGCAGTATTTT
CDR3aa: CASSLPTSGRHTQYF